This TCR beta chain emerged from a study of identical twins. General study points: Invariant MAIT and iNKT cells may have partly biased zero-insertion analyses. The study found that models underestimated out-of-frame TCR alpha sharing in monozygotic twins.

Note on this clonotype: What it recognizes is unknown.

Donors uniformly comprised healthy Caucasians. Template switching (which added a universal primer site) was used, and cDNA carried unique molecular identifiers. Using its own MiXCR run on the 5' RACE reads, TCRdb lists one record per CDR3 protein. Among about 300,000 distinct CDR3 sequences, around an eighth were seen once, and the ten largest hold roughly 7.8%. From germline, CDR1 is SGHVS and CDR2 FNYEAQ. The CDR3 is 18 amino acids. The V gene lost 8 bases and the J gene lost 2 bases, with 25 bases spanning the gap. This sample was also put to use in a study of yellow fever vaccine responses in identical twins.

The chain is built from TRBV7-6 and TRBJ2-4, with a tentative D call TRBD2 (6 bases). The sequence was obtained from a woman aged 18-29 years in good health. Sample: CD8+ T cells sorted from blood. CDR3 sequence: CASSRGTGGRRSKNIQYF. The CDR3 DNA reads as TGTGCCAGCTCTCGCGGGACTGGCGGAAGGCGGTCCAAAAACATTCAGTACTTC.